A selection of T cell receptor beta chains follows, all from one sample in a study of blood T cell repertoires in COVID-19. Some clones are missing from TCRdb's copy, which holds only in-frame ones; the method was immunoSEQ multiplex PCR. The sample comprises 130,000 to 150,000 clones, about 86% of which are singletons, and about 4.1% rests with the top ten. The material sequenced was peripheral blood. All receptors derive from a woman between 40 and 55 years old with acute or convalescent COVID-19. The CDR3 runs from the conserved cysteine through the conserved F or W. Each record gives: J gene, clone size, D gene, V gene, CDR3 protein, CDR3 DNA. D genes are given only for firm matches. Where a row states a size, it is once, few, many or the class of an expanded clone; other rows omit it.

TRBJ2-7,NA,TRBD2,TRBV29-1,CSVTGTSGSVGEQYF,TGCAGCGTAACCGGGACTAGCGGGAGTGTTGGCGAGCAGTACTTC
TRBJ1-6,NA,NA,TRBV5-1,CASSSTGPVGNSPLHF,TGCGCCAGCAGCTCAACAGGTCCCGTAGGGAATTCACCCCTCCACTTT
TRBJ2-3,NA,TRBD2,TRBV18,CASVSGRGTDTQYF,TGTGCCAGCGTTAGCGGGAGGGGCACAGATACGCAGTATTTT
TRBJ2-4,NA,TRBD1,TRBV5-1,CASSARDRGAKNIQYF,TGCGCCAGCAGCGCCCGGGACAGGGGGGCCAAAAACATTCAGTACTTC
TRBJ2-7,NA,NA,TRBV5-1,CASSPGATYEQYF,TGCGCCAGCAGCCCAGGGGCAACCTACGAGCAGTACTTC
TRBJ1-5,NA,NA,TRBV7-9,CASSLGPGRNQPQHF,TGTGCCAGCAGCTTAGGCCCAGGGCGCAATCAGCCCCAGCATTTT
TRBJ1-2,NA,TRBD1,TRBV25-1,CASSEYQTGRDYGYTF,TGTGCCAGCAGTGAATATCAGACAGGGCGGGACTATGGCTACACCTTC
TRBJ1-3,NA,NA,TRBV19,CASSIGTPGNTIYF,TGTGCCAGTAGTATTGGGACTCCTGGAAACACCATATATTTT
TRBJ2-7,NA,NA,TRBV28,CASSWPHYEQYF,TGTGCCAGCAGTTGGCCCCACTACGAGCAGTACTTC
TRBJ1-2,NA,NA,TRBV2,CASSLTGQPNGYTF,TGTGCCAGCAGTCTGACAGGACAGCCTAATGGCTACACCTTC
TRBJ2-2,NA,TRBD2,TRBV7-9,CASSYRASGINGELFF,TGTGCCAGCAGTTACAGGGCTAGCGGGATAAACGGGGAGCTGTTTTTT
TRBJ1-5,NA,NA,TRBV9,CASSVGESTSRRQPQHF,TGTGCCAGCAGCGTAGGGGAGTCCACCTCGAGGCGTCAGCCCCAGCATTTT
TRBJ2-7,NA,TRBD1,TRBV18,CASSPQGQGNEQYF,TGTGCCAGCTCACCACAGGGACAGGGGAACGAGCAGTACTTC
TRBJ1-1,NA,NA,TRBV13,CASSLGGQPNTEAFF,TGTGCCAGCAGCTTAGGAGGACAGCCGAACACTGAAGCTTTCTTT
TRBJ1-2,NA,NA,TRBV12-5,CASGLPGVEGYTF,TGTGCTAGTGGTTTGCCGGGGGTGGAAGGCTACACCTTC
TRBJ2-5,few,NA,TRBV3-1/TRBV3-2,CASSQDGVTGGRRTQYF,TGTGCCAGCAGCCAAGACGGGGTGACCGGTGGAAGGAGGACCCAGTACTTC
TRBJ1-5,NA,NA,TRBV15,CATGAQQDNQPQHF,TGTGCCACTGGGGCCCAACAGGATAATCAGCCCCAGCATTTT
TRBJ1-5,NA,TRBD1,TRBV7-8,CASSLAKGTGVQPQHF,TGTGCCAGCAGCTTAGCGAAAGGGACAGGGGTACAGCCCCAGCATTTT
TRBJ2-3,NA,TRBD2,TRBV4-1,CASSQDASTTGTSGGPTDTQYF,TGCGCCAGCAGCCAAGATGCCTCCACTACAGGGACTAGCGGGGGGCCCACAGATACGCAGTATTTT
TRBJ2-1,NA,TRBD2,TRBV4-3,CASSQVPYGLAGYNEQFF,TGCGCCAGCAGCCAAGTCCCCTATGGACTAGCGGGGTACAATGAGCAGTTCTTC
TRBJ1-5,NA,NA,TRBV6-5,CASRPSSYSNQPQHF,TGTGCCAGCAGACCCAGTTCTTATAGCAATCAGCCCCAGCATTTT
TRBJ1-3,NA,NA,TRBV3-1/TRBV3-2,CASSQGIGSGNTIYF,TGTGCCAGCAGCCAAGGAATCGGGTCTGGAAACACCATATATTTT